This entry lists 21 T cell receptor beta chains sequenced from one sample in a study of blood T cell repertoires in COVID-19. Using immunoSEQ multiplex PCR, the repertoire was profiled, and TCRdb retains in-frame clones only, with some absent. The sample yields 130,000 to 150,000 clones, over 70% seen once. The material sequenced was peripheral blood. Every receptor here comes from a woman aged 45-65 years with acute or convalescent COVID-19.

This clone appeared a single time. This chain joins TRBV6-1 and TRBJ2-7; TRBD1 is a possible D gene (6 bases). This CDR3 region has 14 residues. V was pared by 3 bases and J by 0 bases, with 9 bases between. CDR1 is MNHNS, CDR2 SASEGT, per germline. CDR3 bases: TGTGCCAGCAGTGACACAGGGCACTCCTACGAGCAGTACTTC. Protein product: CASSDTGHSYEQYF.

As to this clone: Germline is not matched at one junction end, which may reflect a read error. CDR3 nucleotides: TGTGCCAGCAGTTTTGGCAGGGGCACCGATACGCAGTATTTT. Amino acids: CASSFGRGTDTQYF. The chain carries TRBV27 and TRBJ2-3, with D possibly TRBD1 on 6 matching bases. The germline V gene has CDR1 MNHEY and CDR2 SMNVEV (reference sequence). The CDR3 contains 14 residues.

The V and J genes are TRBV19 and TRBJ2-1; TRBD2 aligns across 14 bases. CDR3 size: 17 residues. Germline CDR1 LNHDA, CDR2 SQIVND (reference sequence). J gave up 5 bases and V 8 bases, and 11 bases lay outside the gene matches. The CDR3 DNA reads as TGTGCCAGTGCCTTTTCTCCGGGACTAGCGGGGGACAATGAGCAGTTCTTC. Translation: CASAFSPGLAGDNEQFF.

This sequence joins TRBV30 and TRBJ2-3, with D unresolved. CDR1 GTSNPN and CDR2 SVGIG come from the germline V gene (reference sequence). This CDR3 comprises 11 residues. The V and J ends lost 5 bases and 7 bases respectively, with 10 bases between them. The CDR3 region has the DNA TGTGCCTGGGCCTCTGGCTATACGCAGTATTTT. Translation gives CAWASGYTQYF.

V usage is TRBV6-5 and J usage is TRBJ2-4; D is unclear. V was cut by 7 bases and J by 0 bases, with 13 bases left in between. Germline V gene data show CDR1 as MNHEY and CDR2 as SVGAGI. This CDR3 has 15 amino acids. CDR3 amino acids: CASTPTWLAKNIQYF. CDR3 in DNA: TGTGCCAGCACCCCCACATGGTTAGCCAAAAACATTCAGTACTTC.

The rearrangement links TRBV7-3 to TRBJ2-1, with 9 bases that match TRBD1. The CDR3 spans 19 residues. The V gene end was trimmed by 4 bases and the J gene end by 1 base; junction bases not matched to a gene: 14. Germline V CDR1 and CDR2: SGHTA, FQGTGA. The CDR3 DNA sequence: TGTGCCAGCAGCTCTAGCCCGGGACAGGGTTTTGGTTCCTACAATGAGCAGTTCTTC. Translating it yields CASSSSPGQGFGSYNEQFF. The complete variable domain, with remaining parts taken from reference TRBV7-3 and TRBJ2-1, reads GAGVSQTPSNKVTEKGKYVELRCDPISGHTALYWYRQSLGQGPEFLIYFQGTGAADDSGLPNDRFFAVRPEGSVSTLKIQRTERGDSAVYLCASSSSPGQGFGSYNEQFFGPGTRLTVL.

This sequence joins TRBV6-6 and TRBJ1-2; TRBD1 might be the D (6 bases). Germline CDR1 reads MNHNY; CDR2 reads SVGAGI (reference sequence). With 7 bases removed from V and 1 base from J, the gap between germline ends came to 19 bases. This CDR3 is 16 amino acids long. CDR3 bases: TGTGCCAGCACCCTGCCCGGCGGACAGAGTAACTATGGCTACACCTTC. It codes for CASTLPGGQSNYGYTF.

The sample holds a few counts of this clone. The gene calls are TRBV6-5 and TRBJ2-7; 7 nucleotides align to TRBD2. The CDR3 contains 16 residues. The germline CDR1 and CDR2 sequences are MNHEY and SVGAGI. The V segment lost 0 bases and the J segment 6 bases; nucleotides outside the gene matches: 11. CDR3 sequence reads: CASSYSFRSGLVEQYF. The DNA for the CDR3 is TGTGCCAGCAGTTACTCCTTCCGAAGTGGACTAGTCGAGCAGTACTTC.

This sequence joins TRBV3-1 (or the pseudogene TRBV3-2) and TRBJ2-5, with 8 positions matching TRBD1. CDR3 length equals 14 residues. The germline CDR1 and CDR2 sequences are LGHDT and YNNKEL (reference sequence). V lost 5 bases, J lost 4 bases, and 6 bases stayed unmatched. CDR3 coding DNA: TGTGCCAGCAGCTACGACAGGGGACGAGAGACCCAGTACTTC. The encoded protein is CASSYDRGRETQYF.

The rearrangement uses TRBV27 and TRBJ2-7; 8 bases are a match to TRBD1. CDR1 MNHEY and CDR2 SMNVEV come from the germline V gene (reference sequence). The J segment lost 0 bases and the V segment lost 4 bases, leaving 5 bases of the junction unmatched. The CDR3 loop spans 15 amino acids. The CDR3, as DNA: TGTGCCAGCAGTTCTCTTACAGGGGGCTCCTACGAGCAGTACTTC. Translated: CASSSLTGGSYEQYF.

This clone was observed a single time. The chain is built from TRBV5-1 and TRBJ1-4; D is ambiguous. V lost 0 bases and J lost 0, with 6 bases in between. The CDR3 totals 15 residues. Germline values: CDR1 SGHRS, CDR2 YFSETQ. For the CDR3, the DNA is TGCGCCAGCAGCTTGGGCCAGACAACTAATGAAAAACTGTTTTTT. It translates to CASSLGQTTNEKLFF.

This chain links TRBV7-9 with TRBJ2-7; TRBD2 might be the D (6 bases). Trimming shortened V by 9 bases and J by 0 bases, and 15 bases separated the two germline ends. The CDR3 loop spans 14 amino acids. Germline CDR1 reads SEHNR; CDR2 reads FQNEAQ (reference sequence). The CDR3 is CASAEGILSYEQYF. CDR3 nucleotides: TGTGCCAGTGCGGAGGGGATACTCTCCTACGAGCAGTACTTC.

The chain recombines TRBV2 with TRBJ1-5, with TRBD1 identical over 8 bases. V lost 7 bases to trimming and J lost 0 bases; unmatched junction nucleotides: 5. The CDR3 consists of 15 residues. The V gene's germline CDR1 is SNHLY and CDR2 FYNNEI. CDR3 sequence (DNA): TGTGCCAGCACCGCGGACAGGGCTAGCAATCAGCCCCAGCATTTT. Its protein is CASTADRASNQPQHF.

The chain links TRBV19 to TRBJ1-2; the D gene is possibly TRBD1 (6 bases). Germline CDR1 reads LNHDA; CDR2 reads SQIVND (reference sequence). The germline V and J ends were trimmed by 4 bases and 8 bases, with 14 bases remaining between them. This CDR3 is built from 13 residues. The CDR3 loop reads CASSTREGGGYTF. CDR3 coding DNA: TGTGCCAGTAGTACTCGGGAAGGGGGAGGCTACACCTTC.

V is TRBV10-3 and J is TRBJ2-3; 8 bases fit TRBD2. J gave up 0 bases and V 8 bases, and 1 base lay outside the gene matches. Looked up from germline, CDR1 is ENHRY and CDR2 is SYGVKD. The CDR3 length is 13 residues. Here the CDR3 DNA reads TGTGCCATCCGGGGGGGGAGCACAGATACGCAGTATTTT. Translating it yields CAIRGGSTDTQYF.

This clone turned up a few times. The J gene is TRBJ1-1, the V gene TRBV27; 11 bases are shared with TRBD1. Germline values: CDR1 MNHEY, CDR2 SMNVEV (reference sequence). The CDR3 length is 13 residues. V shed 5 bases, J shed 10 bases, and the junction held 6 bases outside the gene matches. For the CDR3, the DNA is TGTGCCAGCAGTCCGGACAGGGGGCTTGTAGCTTTCTTT. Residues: CASSPDRGLVAFF.

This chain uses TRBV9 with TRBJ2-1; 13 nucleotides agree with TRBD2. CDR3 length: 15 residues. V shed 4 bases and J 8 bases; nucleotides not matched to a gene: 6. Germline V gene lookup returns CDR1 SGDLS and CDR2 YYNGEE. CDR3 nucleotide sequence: TGTGCCAGCAGCCCCACTAGCGGGAGGGCCTATGAGCAGTTCTTC. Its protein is CASSPTSGRAYEQFF.

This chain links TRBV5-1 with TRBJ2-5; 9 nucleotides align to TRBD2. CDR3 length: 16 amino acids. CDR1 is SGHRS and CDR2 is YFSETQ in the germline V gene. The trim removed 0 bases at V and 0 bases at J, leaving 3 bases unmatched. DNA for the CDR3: TGCGCCAGCAGCTTGGATGCTAGCGGGGACCAAGAGACCCAGTACTTC. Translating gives CASSLDASGDQETQYF.

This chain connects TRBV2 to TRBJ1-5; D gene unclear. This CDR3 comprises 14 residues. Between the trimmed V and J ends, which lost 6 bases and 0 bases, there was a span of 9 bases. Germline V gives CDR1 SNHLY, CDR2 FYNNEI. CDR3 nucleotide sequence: TGTGCCAGCAGGGCAGTCAATAGCAATCAGCCCCAGCATTTT. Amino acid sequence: CASRAVNSNQPQHF.

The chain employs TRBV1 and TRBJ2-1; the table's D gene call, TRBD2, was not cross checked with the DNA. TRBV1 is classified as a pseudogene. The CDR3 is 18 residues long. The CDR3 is CTSSQMCTGLHKVDEQFF. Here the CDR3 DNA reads TGCACCAGCAGCCAAATGTGCACGGGACTGCATAAGGTGGATGAGCAGTTCTTC.

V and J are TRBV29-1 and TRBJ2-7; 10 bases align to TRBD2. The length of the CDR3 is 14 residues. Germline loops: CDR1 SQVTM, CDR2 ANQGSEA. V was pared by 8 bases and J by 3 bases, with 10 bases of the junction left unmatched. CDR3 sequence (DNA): TGCAGCATCGCCTCTTCTAGCGGGAGCTACGAGCAGTACTTC. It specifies CSIASSSGSYEQYF.